This TCR beta chain was captured by sequencing in a study of naive and memory T cell subsets. Unmatched junction bases numbered 10, after V lost 6 bases and J lost 6 bases. Looked up from germline, CDR1 is MDHEN and CDR2 is SYDVKM. The CDR3 has 15 residues. Cells stained for CD3, CD4, CD8, CD45RA, CD27 and viability were sorted into four CD45RA/CD27 subsets. Two oligonucleotides, mixed equimolar, formed the beta constant-region primer covering TRBC1 and TRBC2. Ligated cDNA was amplified by four rounds of PCR with nested alpha and beta constant-region primers and SP2. TCRdb called the UMI-ligation and nested PCR reads again in MiXCR, with one record for every CDR3 protein. The profile shows 95,000 to 150,000 distinct CDR3 sequences, 36% of them singletons. This clonotype has at least ten counts. Its specificity is unknown. Study results and caveats: Over 95% of naive TCR sequences appeared only once after error correction, unlike memory subsets. Activation and differentiation may alter RNA-based TCR counts.

The rearrangement links TRBV28 to TRBJ2-1, with 8 bases aligning to TRBD2. The sample taken for sequencing was central memory CD4+ T cells from blood. The receptor was isolated from a human donor in good health. CDR3 protein: CASRTTSERGNEQFF. CDR3 nucleotides: TGTGCCAGCAGGACGACTAGCGAACGAGGCAATGAGCAGTTCTTC.